Each of the 12 T cell receptor beta chains below was sequenced from the same sample in a study of blood T cell repertoires in COVID-19 (dated by TCRdb to the early 2020s). To prepare the library, the immunoSEQ multiplex PCR assay was applied. TCRdb took over this immuneACCESS table, retaining in-frame rearrangements with V and J assigned. Such tables are incomplete; in checked studies, under half of the missing clones stem from an unresolved V gene, and the remainder is unexplained. This sample has under 300,000 clones in its table, and around 86% of those were observed once. The ten largest make up 0.94% of the sample. Material for sequencing was peripheral blood. These receptors came from a woman in her thirties or forties who had recovered from COVID-19.

J is TRBJ2-7 and V is TRBV10-3; D is ambiguous. The V end lost 2 bases, the J end lost 0 bases, and 8 bases lay between the germline ends. CDR3 length: 14 residues. Germline CDR1 and CDR2: ENHRY and SYGVKD. This CDR3 reads CAISEGGSSYEQYF. CDR3 DNA sequence: TGTGCCATCAGTGAGGGCGGTTCCTCCTACGAGCAGTACTTC.

This chain joins TRBV2 and TRBJ2-1; D remains ambiguous. CDR1 is SNHLY, CDR2 FYNNEI, per germline. The germline V and J ends were trimmed by 7 bases and 4 bases, with 14 bases remaining between them. CDR3 length equals 14 residues. CDR3 sequence: CASIRLNQYNEQFF. CDR3 nucleotide sequence: TGTGCCAGCATCAGACTCAACCAGTACAATGAGCAGTTCTTC.

The chain carries TRBV30 and TRBJ2-7; D call uncertain. CDR1 GTSNPN and CDR2 SVGIG come from the germline V gene (reference sequence). Trimming pared 1 base from V and 3 bases from J, leaving 10 bases between. CDR3 length: 13 amino acids. The CDR3 here is CAWSGEVIYEQYF. The CDR3 nucleotides are TGTGCCTGGAGTGGAGAGGTGATCTACGAGCAGTACTTC. The full variable domain, in which reference TRBV30 and TRBJ2-7 provide the parts outside the CDR3, is SQTIHQWPATLVQPVGSPLSLECTVEGTSNPNLYWYRQAAGRGLQLLFYSVGIGQISSEVPQNLSASRPQDRQFILSSKKLLLSDSGFYLCAWSGEVIYEQYFGPGTRLTVT.

The J gene is TRBJ2-1, the V gene TRBV19, with TRBD2 identical over 12 bases. J was trimmed by 7 bases and V by 4 bases; bases with no gene match: 5. This CDR3 is 15 amino acids long. CDR1 and CDR2 from the germline V gene are LNHDA and SQIVND (reference sequence). The CDR3 here is CASSTLAGGRNEQFF. CDR3 nucleotide sequence: TGTGCCAGTAGTACACTAGCGGGAGGTAGAAATGAGCAGTTCTTC.

This sequence joins TRBV7-3 and TRBJ2-1; 9 bases match TRBD2. CDR3 length: 15 residues. The germline CDR1 and CDR2 sequences are SGHTA and FQGTGA. With V trimmed by 3 bases and J by 6 bases, 6 bases remained unmatched. Here the CDR3 reads CASSFLAGAVNEQFF. DNA of the CDR3: TGTGCCAGCAGCTTTTTAGCGGGAGCGGTCAATGAGCAGTTCTTC.

The gene calls are TRBV28 and TRBJ1-5; D might be TRBD1 (5 bases). Germline V gene sequence: CDR1 MDHEN, CDR2 SYDVKM. This CDR3 region has 13 residues. The CDR3 is CAIRETSNQPQHF. The CDR3 DNA follows: TGTGCTATCAGGGAAACGAGCAATCAGCCCCAGCATTTT.

V and J are TRBV13 and TRBJ2-3, with 8 positions matching TRBD1. This CDR3 has 16 residues. V gave up 2 bases and J gave up 3 bases; unmatched junction bases: 7. Germline lookup yields CDR1 PRHDT and CDR2 FYEKMQ (reference sequence). DNA for the CDR3: TGTGCCAGCAGCTTAACGGCAGGGGGCGCGACAGATACGCAGTATTTT. Its protein product is CASSLTAGGATDTQYF.

This clone was seen a few times. This sequence joins TRBV14 and TRBJ2-5, with 9 positions matching TRBD2. CDR1 and CDR2 from the germline V gene are SGHDN and FVKESK. This CDR3 is built from 17 residues. The CDR3 sequence: CGEAQQPSGKGRETQYF. The CDR3 region has the DNA TGTGGTGAGGCCCAGCAGCCTAGCGGGAAGGGCAGAGAGACCCAGTACTTC. Full variable domain (missing parts from reference TRBV14 and TRBJ2-5): EAGVTQFPSHSVIEKGQTVTLRCDPISGHDNLYWYRRVMGKEIKFLLHFVKESKQDESGMPNNRFLAERTGGTYSTLKVQPAELEDSGVYFCGEAQQPSGKGRETQYFGPGTRLLVL.

The V call is TRBV5-5, the J call TRBJ2-1, with D unresolved. The V end lost 4 bases, the J end lost 3 bases, and 11 bases lay between the germline ends. Germline CDR1 SGHKS, CDR2 YYEKEE (reference sequence). The CDR3 runs 14 residues. CDR3 nucleotide sequence: TGTGCCAGCAGCCAGCCCCCGGGCTACAATGAGCAGTTCTTC. This translates into CASSQPPGYNEQFF.

The V call is TRBV21-1, the J call TRBJ1-5. TRBV21-1 is recorded as a pseudogene. The CDR3 has 16 residues. DNA of the CDR3: TGTGCCAGCAACCAAAGAGGCGTGGAACTTCGACAGCCCCAGCATTTT. Residues: CASNQRGVELRQPQHF.

The genes are TRBV9 and TRBJ2-1; possible D gene TRBD2, 6 bases. The CDR3 covers 15 residues. Germline CDR1 and CDR2: SGDLS and YYNGEE. The V end lost 0 bases, the J end lost 9 bases, and 16 bases lay between the germline ends. The CDR3 spells CASSVGVEPGGEQFF. CDR3 in DNA: TGTGCCAGCAGCGTAGGAGTCGAACCCGGGGGTGAGCAGTTCTTC. Combining the CDR3 with reference TRBV9 and TRBJ2-1 gives the whole variable domain DSGVTQTPKHLITATGQRVTLRCSPRSGDLSVYWYQQSLDQGLQFLIQYYNGEERAKGNILERFSAQQFPDLHSELNLSSLELGDSALYFCASSVGVEPGGEQFFGPGTRLTVL.

The chain links TRBV2 to TRBJ2-7, with 7 nucleotides matching TRBD2. CDR1 and CDR2 from the germline V gene are SNHLY and FYNNEI. The CDR3 consists of 15 residues. Trimming cost V 2 bases and J 2 bases; bases outside gene matches: 6. This chain's CDR3 is CASSESQGGTYEQYF. The CDR3 region has the DNA TGTGCCAGCAGTGAAAGTCAGGGAGGGACCTACGAGCAGTACTTC.